The 24 T cell receptor beta chains given below trace back to one sample, sequenced in a study of T cell repertoires in cytomegalovirus infection (dated by TCRdb to about 2019). Their antigens are not known. The sample's treatment or condition label is to be understood as: in vitro stimulation with specific CMV peptide epitopes to enrich CMV-specific T cells. These reads were obtained on an Illumina HiSeq 1500. TCRdb itself trimmed the public reads at Q25 with fastp, ran MiXCR and retained productive beta chains. Each record represents a unique CDR3 protein, reported with the most common genes and DNA among its rows. The sample table records approximately 1,000,000 distinct CDR3 sequences; approximately 31% of these occur just once. In total, the top ten clones hold 13% of the sample. The specimen comprised cultured CD8+ T cells from PBMCs, sampled from culture after CMV antigen stimulation. The receptors were gathered from a human donor in good health (CMV status not recorded). Some clones in this sample may be carry-over from other donors' samples.

This clonotype was counted ten times or more. One end of the junction fails to match germline, which may point to a read error. The chain employs TRBV7-7 and TRBJ2-3; weak D call: TRBD2 (5 bases). The CDR3 has 15 amino acids. Germline CDR1 SSHAT, CDR2 FNYEAQ (reference sequence). The CDR3: CASSLSGRFHDTQYF. The CDR3 DNA reads TGTGCTAGCAGCTTAAGCGGACGCTTTCACGATACGCAGTATTTT.

This clonotype was counted ten times or more. This chain links TRBV12-3 or TRBV12-4 with TRBJ1-2; 9 positions match TRBD1. CDR3 length: 15 residues. The ends lost 6 bases at V and 6 bases at J; junction bases unmatched: 11. The CDR3 reads CASSLTAGTGNGYTF. The CDR3 DNA follows: TGTGCCAGCAGCCTTACAGCCGGGACAGGGAATGGCTACACCTTC.

This clonotype has more than one count but fewer than ten. No DNA is shown, since the ends of the CDR3 on it are uncertain; the CDR3 is the one TCRdb lists. This sequence joins TRBV7-2 and TRBJ1-2; the DNA was not used to check the table's D call, TRBD1. Germline-derived CDR1 and CDR2 are SGHTA and FQGNSA. The CDR3 adds up to 22 amino acids, both ends counted. The CDR3 spells CASSFMSRDRFNYVYTFGSVTF.

This clonotype was observed many times. The rearrangement joins TRBV7-9 to TRBJ2-5; D is possibly TRBD2 (6 bases). The CDR3 covers 14 residues. CDR1 SEHNR and CDR2 FQNEAQ come from the germline V gene (reference sequence). V was shortened by 2 bases and J by 3 bases, with 10 bases between the two germline ends. The CDR3 DNA follows: TGTGCCAGCAGCTTATATAGGGAGGAAGAGACCCAGTACTTC. As protein: CASSLYREEETQYF.

The table lists this clonotype with a count of one. In DNA form, the CDR3 reads TGCGCCAGCAGCCAAGTCCGTCGAGACAGGGAGTCGGTTGACACCGGGGAGCTGTTTTTT. Translation: CASSQVRRDRESVDTGELFF. V and J are TRBV4-1 and TRBJ2-2, with 7 bases fitting TRBD1. The V and J ends lost 1 base and 3 bases, in that order; junction bases with no gene match: 17. The CDR3 contains 20 residues. From germline, CDR1 is MGHRA and CDR2 YSYEKL.

This clonotype came up a few times. The DNA of the CDR3 is TGTGCCAGCACCCCCAGGATAGCGGGGGGCCCGGGTGGCGAGCAGTACGTC. As protein: CASTPRIAGGPGGEQYV. The chain recombines TRBV6-6 with TRBJ2-7; 10 bases are a match to TRBD2. V was pared by 7 bases and J by 6 bases, with 18 bases of the junction left unmatched. This CDR3 spans 17 amino acids. Per germline, CDR1 MNHNY and CDR2 SVGAGI (reference sequence).

This chain joins TRBV27 and TRBJ1-5, with D perhaps matching TRBD1 (5 bases). Germline values: CDR1 MNHEY, CDR2 SMNVEV (reference sequence). This CDR3 is built from 15 residues. V was shortened by 10 bases and J by 5 bases, with 21 bases between the two germline ends. Here the CDR3 reads CANSPSQGVYQPQHF. CDR3 coding DNA: TGTGCCAACAGCCCGTCCCAGGGAGTGTATCAGCCCCAGCATTTT.

The chain joins TRBV7-2 to TRBJ2-1, with D possibly TRBD1 on 5 matching bases. From germline, CDR1 is SGHTA and CDR2 FQGNSA. The CDR3 runs 17 residues. Trimming shortened V by 2 bases and J by 3 bases, and 17 bases separated the two germline ends. CDR3 DNA: TGTGCCAGCAGCTTAACGCCCCAGGGCGCCCTCTACAATGAGCAGTTCTTC. This sequence encodes CASSLTPQGALYNEQFF.

This clonotype was picked up one time. The chain combines TRBV27 with TRBJ1-5; D is perhaps TRBD1 (6 bases). Trimming shortened V by 3 bases and J by 2 bases, and 11 bases separated the two germline ends. Germline V gene lookup returns CDR1 MNHEY and CDR2 SMNVEV (reference sequence). The CDR3 length is 15 residues. The CDR3 DNA follows: TGTGCCAGCAGTTTCTCTAAGGGGGGCAATCAGCCCCAGCATTTT. It encodes CASSFSKGGNQPQHF.

This chain connects TRBV4-3 to TRBJ1-2, with no clear D. The V and J ends lost 4 bases and 0 bases respectively, with 18 bases between them. Per the germline V gene, CDR1 is LGHNA and CDR2 is YSLEER. The CDR3 is 17 residues long. This CDR3 is CASSPPARGSSNYGYTF. The CDR3 bases are TGCGCCAGCAGCCCCCCGGCCCGGGGTAGCTCTAACTATGGCTACACCTTC.

In this sample, this clonotype turned up many times. The chain couples TRBV12-3 or TRBV12-4 to TRBJ2-5, with 13 bases aligning to TRBD2. The CDR3 is 16 residues long. Trimming took 5 bases from V and 3 from J; bases not matched to a gene: 6. The CDR3 DNA is TGTGCCAGCAGTCGAGGACTAGCGGGGGCCAAAGAGACCCAGTACTTC. It encodes CASSRGLAGAKETQYF.

The chain has TRBV6-2 or TRBV6-3 and TRBJ2-7; D is ambiguous. Trimming removed 6 bases at V and 5 bases at J, with 20 bases between. Looked up from germline, CDR1 is MNHEY and CDR2 is SVGEGT. The CDR3 runs to 15 residues. Written as DNA, the CDR3 is TGTGCCAGCAGACACGGACCCTCATTTGGGGACGAGCAGTACGTC. Translated, it gives CASRHGPSFGDEQYV.

This clonotype was detected once. The chain uses TRBV27 and TRBJ1-2, with D tentatively TRBD1 (6 bases). V was pared by 2 bases and J by 5 bases, with 15 bases between. CDR3 length equals 15 residues. The V gene's germline CDR1 is MNHEY and CDR2 SMNVEV (reference sequence). The CDR3 loop is CASSLGDGTPYGYTF. CDR3 coding DNA: TGTGCCAGCAGTTTAGGGGACGGGACACCTTATGGCTACACCTTC.

This clonotype was seen a few times. The V gene is TRBV27, the J gene TRBJ1-5; TRBD1 matches 7 bases. The CDR3 spans 15 residues. From germline, CDR1 is MNHEY and CDR2 SMNVEV (reference sequence). Trimming cost V 3 bases and J 4 bases; bases outside gene matches: 6. The CDR3 spells CASSFGTEPNQPQHF. CDR3 nucleotides: TGTGCCAGCAGTTTCGGGACAGAACCTAATCAGCCCCAGCATTTT.

This sequence joins TRBV12-3 or TRBV12-4 and TRBJ2-5, with 7 bases identical to TRBD1. The CDR3 contains 16 residues. Trimming at V came to 1 base and at J to 1 base, leaving 6 bases not matched to a gene. CDR3 nucleotides: TGTGCCAGCAGTTTAGAGACAGGGTACGGCCAAGAGACCCAGTACTTC. Translation: CASSLETGYGQETQYF.

J is TRBJ2-2 and V is TRBV12-3 or TRBV12-4; 12 bases are shared with TRBD2. The CDR3 extends over 20 amino acids. V lost 5 bases and J lost 6; bases outside the gene matches: 19. CDR3 amino acids: CASSPPPGLAGGSRPGELFF. CDR3 sequence (DNA): TGTGCCAGCAGTCCCCCTCCGGGACTAGCGGGTGGGTCGCGACCCGGGGAGCTGTTTTTT.

On this clonotype: This clone may be a read error of a much larger clone one base away. The genes are TRBV7-6 and TRBJ2-1; 11 bases fit TRBD2. The CDR3 sequence is 19 residues long. V shed 5 bases, J shed 3 bases, and the junction held 15 bases outside the gene matches. Germline CDR1 and CDR2: SGHVS and FNYEAQ. CDR3 sequence reads: CASSPGVSGLADFYNEQFF. DNA of the CDR3: TGTGCCAGCAGCCCCGGTGTATCGGGACTAGCGGATTTCTACAATGAGCAGTTCTTC.

J is TRBJ2-7 and V is TRBV2; D assignment may be TRBD1 or TRBD2 (6 bases each). The length of the CDR3 is 12 residues. The germline gives CDR1 SNHLY, CDR2 FYNNEI. The V end lost 6 bases, the J end lost 5 bases, and 11 bases lay between the germline ends. CDR3 region: CASRGGRDEQYF. CDR3 in DNA: TGTGCCAGCAGAGGGGGGCGCGACGAGCAGTACTTC. The full variable domain, its missing parts supplied by reference TRBV2 and TRBJ2-7, is EPEVTQTPSHQVTQMGQEVILRCVPISNHLYFYWYRQILGQKVEFLVSFYNNEISEKSEIFDDQFSVERPDGSNFTLKIRSTKLEDSAMYFCASRGGRDEQYFGPGTRLTVT.

The V call is TRBV5-1, the J call TRBJ1-1, with D possibly TRBD1 on 5 matching bases. Germline CDR1 and CDR2: SGHRS and YFSETQ. There are 15 residues in the CDR3. V was cut by 3 bases and J by 6 bases, with 18 bases left in between. The CDR3 DNA reads TGCGCCAGCAGCTGGGGGACGGGATCGGATGCTGAAGCTTTCTTT. It codes for CASSWGTGSDAEAFF.

This clonotype was seen repeatedly, ten times or more. The V and J genes are TRBV7-3 and TRBJ1-1, with 10 bases fitting TRBD1. The ends lost 5 bases at V and 4 bases at J; junction bases unmatched: 4. The CDR3 totals 14 residues. Germline CDR1 is SGHTA and CDR2 is FQGTGA. The CDR3 nucleotides are TGTGCCAGCAGCCTCCGGGACAGGGGCACTGAAGCTTTCTTT. This encodes CASSLRDRGTEAFF.

There are a few counts of this clonotype. This chain links TRBV9 with TRBJ1-2; perhaps TRBD1 as D (5 bases). The CDR3 is made up of 14 amino acids. Trimming left V 0 bases short and J 5 bases short, with 11 bases between. CDR1 is SGDLS, CDR2 YYNGEE, per germline. The CDR3 coding sequence is TGTGCCAGCAGCGTAGGGGGGTCGTATTATGGCTACACCTTC. Translated, it gives CASSVGGSYYGYTF.

This clonotype was recorded many times. The chain employs TRBV7-2 and TRBJ2-1; D call uncertain. V gave up 1 base and J gave up 6 bases, with 16 bases separating them. Germline V gives CDR1 SGHTA, CDR2 FQGNSA. CDR3 length: 16 residues. The CDR3 protein is CASSLDPGITINEQFF. DNA for the CDR3: TGTGCCAGCAGCTTAGACCCCGGTATTACTATCAATGAGCAGTTCTTC.

This clonotype was found a few times. CDR3 coding DNA: TGCGCGGGATGGGGGGCTGGGACAGATACGCAGTATTTT. This codes for CAGWGAGTDTQYF. This chain joins TRBV10-2 and TRBJ2-3, with D perhaps TRBD1 or TRBD2 (6 bases each). CDR3 length: 13 amino acids. The V gene's germline CDR1 is WSHSY and CDR2 SAAADI.

This clonotype was observed at least ten times. The rearrangement links TRBV6-6 to TRBJ2-2; a weak D match, TRBD2 (6 bases). Germline CDR1 MNHNY, CDR2 SVGAGI (reference sequence). Trimming took off 8 bases at V and 7 bases at J, with 8 bases between the two ends. The CDR3 contains 11 residues. CDR3: CASVGGGELFF. DNA of the CDR3: TGTGCCAGCGTCGGGGGCGGGGAGCTGTTTTTT.